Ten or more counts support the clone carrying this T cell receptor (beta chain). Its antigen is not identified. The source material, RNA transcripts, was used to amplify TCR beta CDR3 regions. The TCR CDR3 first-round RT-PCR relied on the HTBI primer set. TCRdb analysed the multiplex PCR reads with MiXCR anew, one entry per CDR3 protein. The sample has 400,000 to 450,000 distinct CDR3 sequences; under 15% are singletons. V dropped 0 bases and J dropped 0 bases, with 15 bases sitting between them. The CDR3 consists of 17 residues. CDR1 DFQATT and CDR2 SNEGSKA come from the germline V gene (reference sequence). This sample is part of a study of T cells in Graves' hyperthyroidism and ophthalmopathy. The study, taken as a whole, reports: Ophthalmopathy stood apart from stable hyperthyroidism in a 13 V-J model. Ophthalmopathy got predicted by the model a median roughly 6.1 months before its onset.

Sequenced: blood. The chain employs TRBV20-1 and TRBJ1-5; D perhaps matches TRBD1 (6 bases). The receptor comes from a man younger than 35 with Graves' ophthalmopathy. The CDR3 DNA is TGCAGTGCTAGAGATCTAGGGGGGGGTGGTAGCAATCAGCCCCAGCATTTT. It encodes CSARDLGGGGSNQPQHF.